The 13 T cell receptor beta chains listed next were all sequenced from one sample in a study of blood T cell repertoires in COVID-19. Produced via immunoSEQ multiplex PCR; TCRdb's table is partial and in-frame only. Among more than 250,000 clones listed, about 80% were seen once. The sequenced sample consisted of peripheral blood. These receptors came from a human donor in a cohort sampled during active COVID-19.

This clone has only a few counts. The V gene is TRBV7-2, the J gene TRBJ1-5; D remains ambiguous. This CDR3 is 16 amino acids long. Germline CDR1 SGHTA, CDR2 FQGNSA. V gave up 1 base and J gave up 0 bases, with 10 bases separating them. The CDR3 protein is CASSLVSTNSNQPQHF. The CDR3 DNA sequence: TGTGCCAGCAGCTTAGTCAGTACGAATAGCAATCAGCCCCAGCATTTT.

This clone was observed a single time. The chain uses TRBV20-1 and TRBJ1-5, with 9 nucleotides matching TRBD1. The CDR3 is made up of 16 amino acids. V lost 4 bases, J lost 0 bases, and 7 bases stayed unmatched. Looked up from germline, CDR1 is DFQATT and CDR2 is SNEGSKA (reference sequence). CDR3 DNA sequence: TGCAGTGCTACTGACAGGGGGTTATATAGCAATCAGCCCCAGCATTTT. Its protein product is CSATDRGLYSNQPQHF.

CDR3 sequence reads: CASSLTGGASTGELFF. CDR3 DNA: TGCGCCAGCAGCTTGACAGGGGGGGCATCCACCGGGGAGCTGTTTTTT. The V call is TRBV5-1, the J call TRBJ2-2; D possibly corresponds to TRBD1 (8 bases). Germline assignment: CDR1 SGHRS and CDR2 YFSETQ. V was shortened by 1 base and J by 4 bases, with 14 bases between the two germline ends. There are 16 residues in the CDR3.

The chain recombines TRBV1 with TRBJ2-3; the table gives TRBD2 as D, unverified against the DNA. TRBV1 is recorded as a pseudogene. The CDR3 is made up of 15 amino acids. The CDR3 protein is CTSTPPGGHTDTQYF. The CDR3 DNA follows: TGCACCAGCACCCCACCGGGGGGGCACACAGATACGCAGTATTTT.

The chain couples TRBV19 to TRBJ2-2; D not resolved. Per the germline V gene, CDR1 is LNHDA and CDR2 is SQIVND (reference sequence). Trimming took 3 bases from V and 1 from J, leaving 6 bases between them. The CDR3 extends over 14 amino acids. The CDR3 coding sequence is TGTGCCAGTAGTATGCTGAGGAACACCGGGGAGCTGTTTTTT. Amino acid sequence: CASSMLRNTGELFF.

This chain connects TRBV7-8 to TRBJ2-1; a possible D gene is TRBD2 (5 bases). Germline V gene lookup returns CDR1 SGHVS and CDR2 FQNEAQ. This CDR3 is built from 16 residues. Deletions cut 5 bases from V and 3 bases from J, with 17 bases between. Here the CDR3 reads CASSLRGRTVYNEQFF. As DNA, the CDR3 is TGTGCCAGCAGCCTACGTGGTAGGACTGTCTACAATGAGCAGTTCTTC.

This chain links TRBV3-1 (or the pseudogene TRBV3-2) with TRBJ2-5; TRBD1 agrees at 10 bases. Trimming took 4 bases from V and 5 from J; bases not matched to a gene: 4. The CDR3 spans 14 residues. Looked up from germline, CDR1 is LGHDT and CDR2 is YNNKEL (reference sequence). The CDR3 DNA reads as TGTGCCAGCAGCCGCCGGACAGGGGGGGAGACCCAGTACTTC. Protein sequence: CASSRRTGGETQYF.

The gene calls are TRBV4-2 and TRBJ1-2; 10 nucleotides agree with TRBD1. This CDR3 spans 15 amino acids. Germline loops: CDR1 LGHNA, CDR2 YNFKEQ. V trimming: 3 bases; J trimming: 8 bases; junction bases outside the gene matches: 9. The CDR3 region has the DNA TGTGCCAGCAGCCACGACCGGGACAGGGGCTGGGGCTACACCTTC. Amino acid sequence: CASSHDRDRGWGYTF.

This rearrangement joins TRBV14 to TRBJ1-5; weak D call: TRBD1 (6 bases). V was cut by 4 bases and J by 3 bases, with 13 bases left in between. In germline, CDR1 is SGHDN, CDR2 FVKESK. This CDR3 has 15 residues. In DNA form, the CDR3 reads TGTGCCAGCAGCCGGGGAAGGGGGAACAATCAGCCCCAGCATTTT. Encoded protein: CASSRGRGNNQPQHF.

The chain recombines TRBV18 with TRBJ2-4; the D is unclear. CDR3 length: 20 amino acids. Germline values: CDR1 KGHSH, CDR2 LQKENI. The ends were cut back, 1 base at V and 3 bases at J, with 25 bases in the middle. CDR3 protein: CASSPLIQTRPAAHKNIQYF. The CDR3 DNA follows: TGTGCCAGCTCACCACTCATCCAGACACGGCCCGCTGCCCACAAAAACATTCAGTACTTC.

CDR3 residues: CASRSDTNEQFF. CDR3 nucleotides: TGTGCCAGCAGATCGGACACTAATGAGCAGTTCTTC. The chain uses TRBV12-3 or TRBV12-4 and TRBJ2-1, with D possibly being TRBD1 (5 bases). There are 12 residues in the CDR3. Deletions cut 6 bases from V and 7 bases from J, with 10 bases between.

Only a few counts were recorded for this clone. V gene TRBV4-3 combines with J gene TRBJ1-2; TRBD1 agrees at 9 bases. The germline CDR1 and CDR2 sequences are LGHNA and YSLEER. This CDR3 region has 16 residues. J was trimmed by 8 bases and V by 1 base; bases with no gene match: 11. The CDR3 loop reads CASSQGGQGNAYGYTF. In nucleotides, the CDR3 is TGCGCCAGCAGCCAAGGCGGACAGGGGAATGCTTACGGCTACACCTTC.

This chain joins TRBV7-9 and TRBJ2-2, with D perhaps matching TRBD1 (6 bases). In germline, CDR1 is SEHNR, CDR2 FQNEAQ (reference sequence). This CDR3 has 17 amino acids. The germline V and J ends were trimmed by 1 base and 2 bases, with 14 bases remaining between them. In nucleotides, the CDR3 is TGTGCCAGCAGCTTAGACAGGGAACGGCTAAACACCGGGGAGCTGTTTTTT. This encodes CASSLDRERLNTGELFF.